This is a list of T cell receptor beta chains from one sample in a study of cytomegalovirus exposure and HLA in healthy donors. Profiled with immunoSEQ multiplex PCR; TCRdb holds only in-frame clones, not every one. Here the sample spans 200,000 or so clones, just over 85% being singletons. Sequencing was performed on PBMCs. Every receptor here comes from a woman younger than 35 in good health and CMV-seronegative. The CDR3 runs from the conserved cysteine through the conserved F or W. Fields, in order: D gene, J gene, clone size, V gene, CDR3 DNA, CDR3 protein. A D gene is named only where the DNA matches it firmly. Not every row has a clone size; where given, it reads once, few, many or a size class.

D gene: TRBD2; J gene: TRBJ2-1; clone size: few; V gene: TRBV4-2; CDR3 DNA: TGTGCCAGCAGCCCCGGGACTAGCGGAAATGAGCAGTTCTTC; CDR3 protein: CASSPGTSGNEQFF
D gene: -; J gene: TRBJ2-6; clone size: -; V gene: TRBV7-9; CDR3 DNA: TGTGCCAGCAGCTTAGGGCAGGGGTCGGGCATAACTGGGGCCAACGTCCTGACTTTC; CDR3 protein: CASSLGQGSGITGANVLTF
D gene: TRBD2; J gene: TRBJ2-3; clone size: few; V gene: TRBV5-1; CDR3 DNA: TGCGCCAGCAGCCCAGGACTAGCGGGCTGGATGGGCACAGATACGCAGTATTTT; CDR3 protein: CASSPGLAGWMGTDTQYF
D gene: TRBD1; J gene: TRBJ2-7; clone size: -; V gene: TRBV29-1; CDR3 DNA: TGCAGCGCACGACAGGGGAGCTACGAGCAGTACTTC; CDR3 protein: CSARQGSYEQYF
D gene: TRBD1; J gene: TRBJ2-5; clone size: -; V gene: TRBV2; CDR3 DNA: TGTGCCAGCAGCAATCAGGACAGGGGGCGAAAGCAGTACTTC; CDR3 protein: CASSNQDRGRKQYF
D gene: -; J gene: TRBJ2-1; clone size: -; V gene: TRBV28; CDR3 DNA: TGTGCCAGCAGTTTGGACAGCCGGCAGTTCTTC; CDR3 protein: CASSLDSRQFF
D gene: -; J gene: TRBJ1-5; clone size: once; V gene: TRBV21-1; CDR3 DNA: TGTGCCAGCAGCAGCCCTAGGAGGGGCCCGTATAGCAATCAGCCCCAGCATTTT; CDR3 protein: CASSSPRRGPYSNQPQHF
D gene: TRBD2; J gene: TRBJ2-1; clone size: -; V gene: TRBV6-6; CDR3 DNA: TGTGCCAGCAGCAGCGGGAGTCCCCCCTACAATGAGCAGTTCTTC; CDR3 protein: CASSSGSPPYNEQFF
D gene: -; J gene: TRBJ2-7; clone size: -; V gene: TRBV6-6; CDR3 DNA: TGTGCCAGCAGTTTAACAGAGATCTACGAGCAGTACTTC; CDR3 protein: CASSLTEIYEQYF
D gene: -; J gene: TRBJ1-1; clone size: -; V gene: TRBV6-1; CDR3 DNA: TGTGCCAGCTCGAGGGCTTCTGAAGCTTTCTTT; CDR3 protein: CASSRASEAFF
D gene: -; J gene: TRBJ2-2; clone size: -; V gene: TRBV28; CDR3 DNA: TGTGCCAGCAGAAGACCCCAGGGAACCGGGGAGCTGTTTTTT; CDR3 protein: CASRRPQGTGELFF
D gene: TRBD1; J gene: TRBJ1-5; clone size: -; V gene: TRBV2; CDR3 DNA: TGTGCCAGCAGTGAGGGCTACAGGGGGCTGGGTCAGCCCCAGCATTTT; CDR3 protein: CASSEGYRGLGQPQHF
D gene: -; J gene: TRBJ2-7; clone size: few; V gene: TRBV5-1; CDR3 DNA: TGCGCCAGCAGCTTGGACGGGGGCTCCTACGAGCAGTACTTC; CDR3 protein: CASSLDGGSYEQYF
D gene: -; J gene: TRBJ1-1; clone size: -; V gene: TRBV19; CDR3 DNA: TGTGCCAGTAGTACACAGGATTTGGGGCCGAACACTGAAGCTTTCTTT; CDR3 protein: CASSTQDLGPNTEAFF
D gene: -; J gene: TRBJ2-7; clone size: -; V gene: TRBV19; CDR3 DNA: TGTGCCAGTAGTGTCCTGACAGAATCGTCCTACGAGCAGTACTTC; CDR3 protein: CASSVLTESSYEQYF
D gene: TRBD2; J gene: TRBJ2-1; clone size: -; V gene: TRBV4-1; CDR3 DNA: TGCGCCAGCAGCCCGGGACCGGGGGGATACAATGAGCAGTTCTTC; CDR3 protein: CASSPGPGGYNEQFF
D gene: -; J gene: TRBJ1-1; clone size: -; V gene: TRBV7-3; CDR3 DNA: TGTGCCAGCAGCTTAGGAGTGGACACTGAAGCTTTCTTT; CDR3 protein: CASSLGVDTEAFF
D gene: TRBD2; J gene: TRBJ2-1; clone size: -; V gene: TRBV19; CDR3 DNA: TGTGCCAGTGCTAGCGGGGCCTACAATGAGCAGTTCTTC; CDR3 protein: CASASGAYNEQFF
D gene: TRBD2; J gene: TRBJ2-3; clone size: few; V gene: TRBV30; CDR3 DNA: TGTGCCTGGAGTGTGAGGGGAGGGACAGATACGCAGTATTTT; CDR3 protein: CAWSVRGGTDTQYF
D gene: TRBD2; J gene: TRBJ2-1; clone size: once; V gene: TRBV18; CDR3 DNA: TGTGCCAGCTCACCAAGCTCTCTAGCGGGACTAGGTGACAATGAGCAGTTCTTC; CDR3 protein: CASSPSSLAGLGDNEQFF
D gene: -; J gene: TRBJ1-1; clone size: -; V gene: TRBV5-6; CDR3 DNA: TGTGCCAGCAGCTTGGGACCCCTGGGGAGGGGTGAAGCTTTCTTT; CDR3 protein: CASSLGPLGRGEAFF
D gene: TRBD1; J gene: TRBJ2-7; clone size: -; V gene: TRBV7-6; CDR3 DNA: TGTGCCAGCAGCTTAACGAGGGGGCCTACCCACGAGCAGTACTTC; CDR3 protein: CASSLTRGPTHEQYF
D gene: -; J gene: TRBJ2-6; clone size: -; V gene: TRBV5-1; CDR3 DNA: TGCGCCAGCAGCTTAACAGGGTCTGGGGCCAACGTCCTGACTTTC; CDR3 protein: CASSLTGSGANVLTF
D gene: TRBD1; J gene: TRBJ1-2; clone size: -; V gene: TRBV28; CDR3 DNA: TGTGCCAGCAGTTTGGTGGCAGGGGGCTTTGGCTACACCTTC; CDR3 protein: CASSLVAGGFGYTF
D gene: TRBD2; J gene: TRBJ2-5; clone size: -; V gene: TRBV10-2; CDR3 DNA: TGCGCCAGCAGTGTACGCGGGAGAGGGGAAGAGACCCAGTACTTC; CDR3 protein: CASSVRGRGEETQYF